The 22 T cell receptor beta chains presented below share a single source sample, sequenced in a study of vaccination and CD4 T cells after COVID-19. These receptors' antigens are unknown. Cultured CD4+ T cells had their DNA profiled by the Oncomine TCR Beta short-read assay. TCRdb redid the calling of the PCR reads with MiXCR, one entry per CDR3 protein. Of under 20,000 distinct CDR3 sequences in the sample, roughly 44% are singletons; the top ten hold approximately 13%. Regarding treatment: approximately nine-day PBMC culture with coronavirus spike peptide pools or control peptides (ViraFEST assay). The sequenced material came from cultured CD4+ T cells from blood. These receptors were taken from a human donor with COVID-19.

The V and J genes are TRBV5-4 and TRBJ1-2; D is possibly TRBD1 (5 bases). Trimming shortened V by 4 bases and J by 8 bases, and 21 bases separated the two germline ends. This CDR3 spans 15 amino acids. Germline V gene sequence: CDR1 SGHNT, CDR2 YYREEE (reference sequence). CDR3 coding DNA: TGTGCCAGCAGCCCGGTGCAGGGATCCTTTTTGGGCTACACCTTC. It yields the protein CASSPVQGSFLGYTF.

CDR3 protein: CASSESNTQGQLNYGYTF. The CDR3 DNA reads TGCGCCAGCAGTGAGTCGAATACGCAGGGTCAGCTCAACTATGGCTACACCTTC. The chain has TRBV10-1 and TRBJ1-2; the D gene is possibly TRBD1 (5 bases). The V gene lost 0 bases and the J gene lost 2 bases, with 19 bases spanning the gap. The length of the CDR3 is 18 residues. In germline, CDR1 is WNHNN, CDR2 SYGVQD (reference sequence).

The sample holds a few counts of this clonotype. The genes are TRBV6-1 and TRBJ1-1; D unresolved. V lost 6 bases to trimming and J lost 4 bases, with 12 bases between them. The CDR3 contains 13 residues. Looked up from germline, CDR1 is MNHNS and CDR2 is SASEGT. This CDR3 is CASRPSSVTEAFF. CDR3 DNA sequence: TGTGCCAGCAGACCTTCTTCGGTCACTGAAGCTTTCTTT.

This clonotype is labeled medium-sized. The chain is built from TRBV15 and TRBJ1-2; 8 bases agree with TRBD1. The germline gives CDR1 LNHNV, CDR2 YYDKDF (reference sequence). The CDR3 has 14 residues. V trimming: 5 bases; J trimming: 3 bases; junction bases outside the gene matches: 5. The CDR3 DNA is TGTGCCACCAGCGGCCGACAGGGGTACTATGGCTACACCTTC. Its translation is CATSGRQGYYGYTF.

The CDR3 DNA reads as TGTGCCAGCAACAACAGGGCGATCAATCAGCCCCAGCATTTT. It yields the protein CASNNRAINQPQHF. The rearrangement uses TRBV6-2 or TRBV6-3 and TRBJ1-5, with D perhaps matching TRBD1 (6 bases). The CDR3 spans 14 residues. V was cut by 7 bases and J by 3 bases, with 13 bases left in between. Germline V CDR1 and CDR2: MNHEY, SVGEGT.

The chain combines TRBV6-1 with TRBJ2-1, with a weak D call TRBD1 (5 bases). This CDR3 contains 16 residues. Trimming cost V 2 bases and J 7 bases, with 18 bases left between them. The germline V gene has CDR1 MNHNS and CDR2 SASEGT. CDR3 DNA sequence: TGTGCCAGCAGTGAAAGGAGTAATGGGGCGAGGAATGAGCAGTTCTTC. It specifies CASSERSNGARNEQFF.

The chain employs TRBV7-9 and TRBJ1-5; tentatively, D is TRBD1 (5 bases). The CDR3 length is 15 residues. CDR1 SEHNR and CDR2 FQNEAQ come from the germline V gene (reference sequence). V lost 5 bases and J lost 4, with 15 bases in between. The CDR3 region is CASSPSGQGNQPQHF. Written as DNA, the CDR3 is TGTGCCAGCAGCCCCTCCGGCCAGGGTAATCAGCCCCAGCATTTT.

The sample holds one count of this clonotype. The chain employs TRBV18 and TRBJ1-2; D is undetermined. CDR1 and CDR2 (germline): KGHSH, LQKENI. Trimming removed 2 bases from V and 1 base from J, with 11 bases in between. There are 15 residues in the CDR3. CDR3 protein: CASSPRPEGNYGYTF. DNA for the CDR3: TGTGCCAGCTCACCAAGGCCAGAGGGTAACTATGGCTACACCTTC.

The CDR3 region has the DNA TGTGCCAGCAGCCGCCCGACGGGGCCCACTGAAGCTTTCTTT. Residues: CASSRPTGPTEAFF. This chain joins TRBV7-2 and TRBJ1-1, with a possible D match to TRBD1 (5 bases). V shed 5 bases and J shed 4 bases, with 14 bases lying between them. Germline CDR1 and CDR2: SGHTA and FQGNSA. This CDR3 comprises 14 residues.

This clonotype was counted between two and nine times. V usage is TRBV20-1 and J usage is TRBJ1-3; D is unresolved. This CDR3 region has 13 residues. CDR1 is DFQATT, CDR2 SNEGSKA, per germline (reference sequence). The CDR3 DNA is TGCAGCCGGAGTGAACTGGCGGGAAACACCATATATTTT. It translates to CSRSELAGNTIYF.

This clonotype occurred a few times. The V and J genes are TRBV19 and TRBJ1-1; D may be TRBD1 (5 bases). Germline assignment: CDR1 LNHDA and CDR2 SQIVND (reference sequence). Trimming shortened V by 1 base and J by 7 bases, and 16 bases separated the two germline ends. The CDR3 loop spans 15 amino acids. The chain's CDR3 is CASSIGLKGRYEAFF. Written as DNA, the CDR3 is TGTGCCAGTAGTATAGGCTTAAAGGGACGGTATGAAGCTTTCTTT.

This clonotype was counted only a few times. This rearrangement joins TRBV7-2 to TRBJ2-1, with D perhaps TRBD1 or TRBD2 (5 bases each). The CDR3 runs to 15 residues. Germline V lookup: CDR1 SGHTA, CDR2 FQGNSA. V lost 1 base and J lost 6, with 13 bases in between. The CDR3 region has the DNA TGTGCCAGCAGCTTAGGTGGGGCTGGGGGCAATGAGCAGTTCTTC. Protein: CASSLGGAGGNEQFF. The entire variable domain, with the rest obtained from reference TRBV7-2 and TRBJ2-1, is as follows: GAGVSQSPSNKVTEKGKDVELRCDPISGHTALYWYRQSLGQGLEFLIYFQGNSAPDKSGLPSDRFSAERTGGSVSTLTIQRTQQEDSAVYLCASSLGGAGGNEQFFGPGTRLTVL.

V is TRBV6-1 and J is TRBJ1-3; no definite D call. Germline CDR1 is MNHNS and CDR2 is SASEGT. The CDR3 is 15 residues long. Trimming removed 3 bases at V and 0 bases at J, with 9 bases between. CDR3 amino acids: CASSDLDGSGNTIYF. DNA for the CDR3: TGTGCCAGCAGTGATCTCGACGGCTCTGGAAACACCATATATTTT.

The chain employs TRBV4-3 and TRBJ1-2; D unclear. This CDR3 is 15 amino acids long. Germline V gene data show CDR1 as LGHNA and CDR2 as YSLEER. Trimming pared 0 bases from V and 3 bases from J, leaving 11 bases between. The CDR3 spells CASSQDYDKYYGYTF. The CDR3, as DNA: TGCGCCAGCAGCCAAGACTACGACAAGTACTATGGCTACACCTTC.

The chain links TRBV6-1 to TRBJ1-5, with a weak D call TRBD1 (5 bases). Deletions cut 5 bases from V and 5 bases from J, with 22 bases between. This CDR3 region has 17 residues. The germline CDR1 and CDR2 sequences are MNHNS and SASEGT. The CDR3 sequence is CASSQDNRGRGDQPQHF. DNA of the CDR3: TGTGCCAGCAGTCAAGACAATAGGGGAAGGGGAGATCAGCCCCAGCATTTT.

V usage is TRBV7-8 and J usage is TRBJ1-3, with D uncertain. This CDR3 has 13 residues. Trimming stripped 4 bases from V and 0 bases from J, with 4 bases between. Germline CDR1 and CDR2: SGHVS and FQNEAQ. The CDR3 DNA is TGTGCCAGCAGCTCAATCTCTGGAAACACCATATATTTT. Translated, it gives CASSSISGNTIYF. The full variable domain, with the rest looked up from reference TRBV7-8 and TRBJ1-3, is GAGVSQSPRYKVAKRGQDVALRCDPISGHVSLFWYQQALGQGPEFLTYFQNEAQLDKSGLPSDRFFAERPEGSVSTLKIQRTQQEDSAVYLCASSSISGNTIYFGEGSWLTVV.

The chain uses TRBV7-9 and TRBJ1-1; no clear D. V was shortened by 5 bases and J by 10 bases, with 14 bases between the two germline ends. This CDR3 is built from 12 residues. Germline V CDR1 and CDR2: SEHNR, FQNEAQ (reference sequence). CDR3 sequence: CASSPMDLPAFF. The CDR3 region has the DNA TGTGCCAGCAGCCCAATGGATCTACCAGCTTTCTTT.

This clonotype showed up just once. The chain combines TRBV20-1 with TRBJ1-1, with a weak D call TRBD1 (5 bases). The V end was cut by 5 bases, the J end by 1 base, with 11 bases between. CDR3 size: 13 residues. CDR1 and CDR2 from the germline V gene are DFQATT and SNEGSKA (reference sequence). Written as DNA, the CDR3 is TGCAGTGCTGAAAGACAGCAGAACACTGAAGCTTTCTTT. Translating it yields CSAERQQNTEAFF.

The gene calls are TRBV2 and TRBJ1-2, with a possible D match to TRBD1 (5 bases). The V end lost 4 bases, the J end lost 6 bases, and 12 bases lay between the germline ends. The CDR3 totals 13 residues. Germline V gene data show CDR1 as SNHLY and CDR2 as FYNNEI. DNA of the CDR3: TGTGCCAGCAGTGTCGGAGGGGCGGATGGCTACACCTTC. Translation: CASSVGGADGYTF.

The chain carries TRBV19 and TRBJ1-1; TRBD1 matches 7 bases. Germline V gives CDR1 LNHDA, CDR2 SQIVND (reference sequence). The V segment lost 6 bases and the J segment 7 bases; nucleotides outside the gene matches: 8. The length of the CDR3 is 13 residues. This CDR3 is CASSTMDRIEAFF. In DNA, the CDR3 is TGTGCCAGTAGCACCATGGACAGGATTGAAGCTTTCTTT.

V gene TRBV5-1 combines with J gene TRBJ2-3; 12 nucleotides align to TRBD2. The ends lost 6 bases at V and 0 bases at J; junction bases unmatched: 2. This CDR3 is built from 15 residues. Germline lookup yields CDR1 SGHRS and CDR2 YFSETQ. CDR3 nucleotide sequence: TGCGCCAGCAAAGGACTAGCGGGGAGCACAGATACGCAGTATTTT. This sequence encodes CASKGLAGSTDTQYF.

This clonotype showed up just a few times. The CDR3 DNA reads as TGCAGTGCTGGAGTGGGGGACACTGAAGCTTTCTTT. As protein: CSAGVGDTEAFF. This sequence joins TRBV20-1 and TRBJ1-1; possibly TRBD1 for D (5 bases). V lost 5 bases to trimming and J lost 3 bases, with 10 bases between them. The CDR3 extends over 12 amino acids. CDR1 is DFQATT and CDR2 is SNEGSKA in the germline V gene (reference sequence).